The TCR beta chain described here comes from a study of blood T cell repertoires in COVID-19. Across the study: Sources were T cells, B-cell-depleted T cells, or PBMCs; the material itself was cDNA or gDNA.

The CDR3 has 16 residues. Authors' methods: Scientists estimated how many nucleated cells there were by amplifying reference gene primers. Libraries were prepared by immunoSEQ multiplex PCR; TCRdb keeps only in-frame clonotypes and omits some of them. V and J calls and clone size follow that table, whereas D and trimming were derived from the DNA. The sample yields 200,000 to 300,000 clones, 70% to 90% seen once. The clonotype comes from a man aged 18 to 29 with active or convalescent COVID-19. What was sequenced was peripheral blood. The V and J genes are TRBV21-1 and TRBJ1-1; the table's D call, TRBD1, was not checked against the DNA. TRBV21-1 is a recognized pseudogene. The CDR3 sequence: CASTLGPQGANTEAFF. DNA for the CDR3: TGTGCCAGCACCTTGGGGCCCCAGGGGGCGAACACTGAAGCTTTCTTT.